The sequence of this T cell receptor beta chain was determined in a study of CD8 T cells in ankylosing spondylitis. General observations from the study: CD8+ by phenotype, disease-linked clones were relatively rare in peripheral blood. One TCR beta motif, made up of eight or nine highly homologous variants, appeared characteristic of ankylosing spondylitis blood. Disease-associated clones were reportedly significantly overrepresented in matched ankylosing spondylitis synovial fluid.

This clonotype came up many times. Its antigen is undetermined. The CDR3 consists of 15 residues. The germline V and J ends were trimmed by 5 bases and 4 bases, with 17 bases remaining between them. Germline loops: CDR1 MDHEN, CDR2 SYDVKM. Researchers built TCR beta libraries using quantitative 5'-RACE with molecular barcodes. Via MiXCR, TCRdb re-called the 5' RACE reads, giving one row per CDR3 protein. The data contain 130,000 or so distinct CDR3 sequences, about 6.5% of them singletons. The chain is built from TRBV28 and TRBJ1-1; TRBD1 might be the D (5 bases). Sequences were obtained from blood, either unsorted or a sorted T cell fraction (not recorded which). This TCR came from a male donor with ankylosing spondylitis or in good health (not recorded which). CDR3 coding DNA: TGTGCCAGCAGTACAACTGGGTTGGGGGGCACTGAAGCTTTCTTT. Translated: CASSTTGLGGTEAFF.